The 10 T cell receptor beta chains below were found in one sample sequenced in a study of post-analysis software for immune sequencing data. For these TCRs, the target antigens are not known. Each TCR beta cDNA library carried unique molecular identifiers. TCRdb used MiXCR to reprocess the PCR reads, holding one entry per CDR3 protein. In the table there are some 890,000 distinct CDR3 sequences, under 70% of which are singletons. Findings of the study overall: Compared with controls, patients had more of five TRBV segments, including TRBV5-6, TRBV5-1 and TRBV20-1.

The sequenced material came from blood. All receptors derive from a girl aged 10 to 17 with multiple sclerosis.

The chain employs TRBV5-5 and TRBJ2-7; perhaps TRBD1 as D (6 bases). The CDR3 has 18 residues. CDR1 and CDR2 from the germline V gene are SGHKS and YYEKEE (reference sequence). The V end was cut by 1 base, the J end by 2 bases, with 22 bases between. CDR3 DNA: TGTGCCAGCAGCTTGAACGGTATGAACAGGGTGGTAACCTACGAGCAGTACTTC. Protein sequence: CASSLNGMNRVVTYEQYF.

The chain combines TRBV10-3 with TRBJ2-5; 9 bases are shared with TRBD2. CDR3 size: 15 residues. CDR1 is ENHRY, CDR2 SYGVKD, per germline. Trimming removed 10 bases from V and 5 bases from J; junction bases left unmatched: 14. The CDR3 region is CATSPGRGGQETQYF. CDR3 nucleotides: TGTGCCACCTCTCCTGGGCGGGGGGGCCAGGAGACCCAGTACTTC.

The chain joins TRBV20-1 to TRBJ2-4; 13 bases agree with TRBD2. The DNA end favors TRBJ2-7, so the J call may be wrong. CDR1 DFQATT and CDR2 SNEGSKA come from the germline V gene (reference sequence). The CDR3 totals 16 residues. The CDR3: CSARDPGTSGDYEQYF. In DNA, the CDR3 is TGCAGTGCTAGAGACCCCGGGACTAGCGGGGACTACGAGCAGTACTTC.

The chain couples TRBV29-1 to TRBJ2-7; D perhaps matches TRBD2 (6 bases). V was shortened by 4 bases and J by 3 bases, with 13 bases between the two germline ends. Germline V gene lookup returns CDR1 SQVTM and CDR2 ANQGSEA. The CDR3 length is 13 residues. CDR3 residues: CSVGRDSRYEQYF. The CDR3 DNA sequence: TGCAGCGTTGGTCGGGACTCACGCTACGAGCAGTACTTC.

The CDR3 bases are TGTGCCAGCAGAACGACAGGGTCCTACGAGCAGTACTTC. This gives the protein CASRTTGSYEQYF. The chain combines TRBV27 with TRBJ2-7; the match to TRBD1 covers 7 bases. In germline, CDR1 is MNHEY, CDR2 SMNVEV (reference sequence). This CDR3 has 13 amino acids. The V segment lost 6 bases and the J segment 1 base; nucleotides outside the gene matches: 3.

V is TRBV7-9 and J is TRBJ2-1; perhaps TRBD1 as D (5 bases). This CDR3 comprises 13 residues. V lost 5 bases and J lost 9, with 14 bases in between. Germline V gives CDR1 SEHNR, CDR2 FQNEAQ (reference sequence). The CDR3 reads CASSPAGMIEQFF. The CDR3 DNA reads TGTGCCAGCAGCCCTGCAGGGATGATTGAGCAGTTCTTC.

This clonotype was observed a handful of times. V gene TRBV24-1 combines with J gene TRBJ2-7; D may be TRBD1 (6 bases). The CDR3 is 14 amino acids. CDR1 KGHDR and CDR2 SFDVKD come from the germline V gene. The V and J ends lost 8 bases and 5 bases respectively, with 18 bases between them. The CDR3 region has the DNA TGTGCCACCACTGGACAGTTCCCAATCCACGAGCAGTACTTC. This gives the protein CATTGQFPIHEQYF.

This clonotype appeared many times. The chain links TRBV29-1 to TRBJ2-5; D is unresolved. Germline V gene sequence: CDR1 SQVTM, CDR2 ANQGSEA. The CDR3 covers 10 residues. V was pared by 4 bases and J by 5 bases, with 5 bases between. The CDR3 DNA sequence: TGCAGCGTTGGTACGGAGACCCAGTACTTC. Amino acids: CSVGTETQYF. Together with reference TRBV29-1 and TRBJ2-5, the CDR3 gives the full variable domain: SAVISQKPSRDICQRGTSLTIQCQVDSQVTMMFWYRQQPGQSLTLIATANQGSEATYESGFVIDKFPISRPNLTFSTLTVSNMSPEDSSIYLCSVGTETQYFGPGTRLLVL.

The gene calls are TRBV18 and TRBJ2-5; D is undetermined. The CDR3 covers 14 residues. V was cut by 3 bases and J by 4 bases, with 12 bases left in between. Germline CDR1 KGHSH, CDR2 LQKENI. The CDR3 loop reads CASSPSGPAETQYF. CDR3 coding DNA: TGTGCCAGCTCACCTAGTGGCCCGGCAGAGACCCAGTACTTC. The whole variable domain, filled in from reference TRBV18 and TRBJ2-5, reads NAGVMQNPRHLVRRRGQEARLRCSPMKGHSHVYWYRQLPEEGLKFMVYLQKENIIDESGMPKERFSAEFPKEGPSILRIQQVVRGDSAAYFCASSPSGPAETQYFGPGTRLLVL.

This clonotype was seen more than once but under ten times. The rearrangement joins TRBV15 to TRBJ2-7; 11 bases agree with TRBD1. After removal of 3 bases from V and 0 bases from J, the junction contained 4 bases not matched to a gene. CDR3 length: 16 residues. Looked up from germline, CDR1 is LNHNV and CDR2 is YYDKDF (reference sequence). The CDR3 reads CATSSAGTGGSYEQYF. CDR3 coding DNA: TGTGCCACCAGCAGTGCTGGGACAGGGGGCTCCTACGAGCAGTACTTC.